This TCR beta chain derives from a study of shared clonotypes between healthy human individuals. Study-wide context: Each donor's CD4 naive and CD4 memory cells filled three plates apiece, CD8 naive two, and CD8 memory one. Study findings and constraints: Tissue TCR repertoires likely differ from these blood-only repertoires. As a rule, naive subsets had a larger estimated richness than memory subsets.

Germline-derived CDR1 and CDR2 are MNHEY and SVGAGI. Deletions cut 5 bases from V and 3 bases from J, with 13 bases between. CDR3 length equals 14 residues. The table came from immunoSEQ multiplex PCR; TCRdb's copy has only in-frame clones and leaves some out. The repertoire holds fewer than 1 million clones, roughly 96% seen once, with less than 0.25% in the top ten. As concerns this clone: The antigen is not known.

Selected positively for CCR7 and CD45RO-negative, naive CD8 cells excluded terminally differentiated effector memory CD45RA+ cells. Caucasian adults residing in Nashville, Tennessee made up all the donors. The genes are TRBV6-5 and TRBJ2-5, with D maybe TRBD2 (7 bases). The sequence derives from a man between 25 and 39 years old in good health. Sequencing was carried out using naive CD8+ T cells sorted from blood. The CDR3 protein is CASSVGGAEETQYF. The CDR3 DNA reads as TGTGCCAGCAGTGTGGGGGGGGCAGAAGAGACCCAGTACTTC.